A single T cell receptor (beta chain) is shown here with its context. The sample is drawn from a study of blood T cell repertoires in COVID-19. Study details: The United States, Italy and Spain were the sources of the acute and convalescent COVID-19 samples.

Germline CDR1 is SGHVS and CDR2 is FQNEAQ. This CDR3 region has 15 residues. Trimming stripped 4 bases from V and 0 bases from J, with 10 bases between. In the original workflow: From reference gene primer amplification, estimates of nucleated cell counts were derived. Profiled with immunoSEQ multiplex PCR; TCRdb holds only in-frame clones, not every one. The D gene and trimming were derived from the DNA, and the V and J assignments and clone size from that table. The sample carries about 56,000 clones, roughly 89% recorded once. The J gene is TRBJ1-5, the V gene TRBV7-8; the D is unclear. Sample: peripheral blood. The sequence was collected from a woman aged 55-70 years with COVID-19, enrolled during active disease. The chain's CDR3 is CASSSDSASNQPQHF. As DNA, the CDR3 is TGTGCCAGCAGCTCCGATAGCGCTAGCAATCAGCCCCAGCATTTT.